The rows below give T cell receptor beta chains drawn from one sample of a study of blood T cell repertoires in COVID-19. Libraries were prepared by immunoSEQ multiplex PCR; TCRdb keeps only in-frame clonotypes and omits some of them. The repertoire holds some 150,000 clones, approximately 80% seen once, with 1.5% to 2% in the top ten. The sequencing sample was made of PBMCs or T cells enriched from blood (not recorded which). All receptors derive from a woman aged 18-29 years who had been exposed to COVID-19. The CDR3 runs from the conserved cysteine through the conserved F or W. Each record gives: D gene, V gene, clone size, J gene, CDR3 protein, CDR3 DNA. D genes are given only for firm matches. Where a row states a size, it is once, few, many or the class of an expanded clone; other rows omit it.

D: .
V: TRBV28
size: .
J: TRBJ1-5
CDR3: CASTPLLGGNQPQHF
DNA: TGTGCCAGCACCCCTTTGCTAGGAGGGAATCAGCCCCAGCATTTT

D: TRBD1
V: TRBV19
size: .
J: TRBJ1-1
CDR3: CASKDRATTEAFF
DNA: TGTGCCAGTAAAGACAGGGCGACCACTGAAGCTTTCTTT

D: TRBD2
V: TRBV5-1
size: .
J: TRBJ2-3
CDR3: CASSRVAGASTDTQYF
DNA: TGCGCCAGCAGCAGAGTAGCGGGAGCCTCCACAGATACGCAGTATTTT

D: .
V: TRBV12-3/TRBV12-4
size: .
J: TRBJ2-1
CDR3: CASREQGPHEQFF
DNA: TGTGCCAGCAGGGAACAGGGTCCCCATGAGCAGTTCTTC

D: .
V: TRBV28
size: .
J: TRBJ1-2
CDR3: CASSSSRGTANYGYTF
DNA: TGTGCCAGCAGCTCTTCCAGGGGTACAGCTAACTATGGCTACACCTTC

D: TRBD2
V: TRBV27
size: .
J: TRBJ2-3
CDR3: CVVAGGPRDTQYF
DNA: TGTGTGGTAGCGGGAGGCCCCAGAGATACGCAGTATTTT

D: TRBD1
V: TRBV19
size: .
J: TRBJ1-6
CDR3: CASSPRDSYNSPLHF
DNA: TGTGCCAGTAGTCCTAGGGACAGCTACAATTCACCCCTCCACTTT

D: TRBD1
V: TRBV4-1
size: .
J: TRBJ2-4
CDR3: CASSQGTGIAKNIQYF
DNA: TGCGCCAGCAGCCAAGGGACAGGGATAGCCAAAAACATTCAGTACTTC

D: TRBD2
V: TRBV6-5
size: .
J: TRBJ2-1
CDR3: CASSPRTSEDEQFF
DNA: TGTGCCAGCAGTCCGAGGACTAGCGAGGATGAGCAGTTCTTC

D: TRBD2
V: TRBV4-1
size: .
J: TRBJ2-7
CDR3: CASSPAGGIYEQYF
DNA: TGCGCCAGCAGCCCGGCCGGGGGGATCTACGAGCAGTACTTC

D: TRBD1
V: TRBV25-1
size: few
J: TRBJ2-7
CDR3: CASTDRAYEQYF
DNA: TGTGCCAGCACGGACAGGGCCTACGAGCAGTACTTC

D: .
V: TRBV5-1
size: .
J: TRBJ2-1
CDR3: CASSLWPEERYNEQFF
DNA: TGCGCCAGCAGCTTGTGGCCCGAAGAGCGGTACAATGAGCAGTTCTTC

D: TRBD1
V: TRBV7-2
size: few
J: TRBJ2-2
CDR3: CASSPRQGASFNTGELFF
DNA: TGTGCCAGCAGCCCGAGGCAGGGGGCTAGTTTTAACACCGGGGAGCTGTTTTTT

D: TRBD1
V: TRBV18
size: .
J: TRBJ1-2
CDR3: CASSPRTGEGYTF
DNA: TGTGCCAGCTCACCCAGGACAGGGGAAGGCTACACCTTC

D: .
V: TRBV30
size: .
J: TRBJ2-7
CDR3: CAWSLGLVSYEQYF
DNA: TGTGCCTGGAGTTTGGGACTTGTATCCTACGAGCAGTACTTC

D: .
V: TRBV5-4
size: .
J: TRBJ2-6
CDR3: CASRRSSPSSSGANVLTF
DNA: TGTGCCAGCCGCAGGTCTAGCCCCTCCAGCTCTGGGGCCAACGTCCTGACTTTC

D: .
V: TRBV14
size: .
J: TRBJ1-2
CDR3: CASSPTASAYGYTF
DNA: TGTGCCAGCAGCCCGACAGCATCCGCGTATGGCTACACCTTC

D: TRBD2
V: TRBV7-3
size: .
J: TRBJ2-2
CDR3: CASSLTSPASGTNTGELFF
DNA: TGTGCCAGCAGCTTAACATCCCCTGCTAGCGGAACGAACACCGGGGAGCTGTTTTTT

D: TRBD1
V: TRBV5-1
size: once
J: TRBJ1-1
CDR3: CASSLGQGENTEAFF
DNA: TGCGCCAGCAGCTTGGGACAGGGGGAGAACACTGAAGCTTTCTTT

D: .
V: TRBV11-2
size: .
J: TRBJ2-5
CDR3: CASSLGLWEDETQYF
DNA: TGTGCCAGCAGCTTAGGTTTGTGGGAGGACGAGACCCAGTACTTC